These 5 T cell receptor beta chains originate from one sample sequenced in a study of T cell responses to AZD1222 COVID-19 vaccine. The table came from immunoSEQ multiplex PCR; TCRdb's copy has only in-frame clones and leaves some out. The sample records some 120,000 clones, around 85% being singletons. This specimen was peripheral blood, taken 28 days after the second AZD1222 dose. The receptors were sampled from an adult who received the AZD1222 COVID-19 vaccine.

This chain connects TRBV4-1 to TRBJ1-1; a weak D match, TRBD1 (5 bases). Trimming left V 5 bases short and J 1 base short, with 11 bases between. The CDR3 sequence is 14 residues long. The germline CDR1 and CDR2 sequences are MGHRA and YSYEKL. In nucleotides, the CDR3 is TGCGCCAGCAGCAACATCCAGGGGAACACTGAAGCTTTCTTT. This gives the protein CASSNIQGNTEAFF.

V and J are TRBV5-5 and TRBJ2-4; possibly TRBD2 for D (5 bases). Trimming pared 0 bases from V and 6 bases from J, leaving 13 bases between. The germline CDR1 and CDR2 sequences are SGHKS and YYEKEE (reference sequence). The length of the CDR3 is 15 residues. The CDR3 here is CASSLASGGVNIQYF. The CDR3 nucleotides are TGTGCCAGCAGCTTGGCCAGCGGTGGGGTAAACATTCAGTACTTC. Using reference TRBV5-5 and TRBJ2-4 for the parts outside the CDR3, the full variable domain is DAGVTQSPTHLIKTRGQQVTLRCSPISGHKSVSWYQQVLGQGPQFIFQYYEKEERGRGNFPDRFSARQFPNYSSELNVNALLLGDSALYLCASSLASGGVNIQYFGAGTRLSVL.

The chain joins TRBV5-6 to TRBJ1-4, with D maybe TRBD1 (6 bases). Germline V CDR1 and CDR2: SGHDT, YYEEEE. V was cut by 5 bases and J by 4 bases, with 12 bases left in between. CDR3 size: 14 residues. The CDR3 coding sequence is TGTGCCAGCAGGACAGGCGCCGTTAATGAAAAACTGTTTTTT. It codes for CASRTGAVNEKLFF.

The genes are TRBV2 and TRBJ1-1; perhaps TRBD1 as D (5 bases). CDR1 and CDR2 from the germline V gene are SNHLY and FYNNEI. CDR3 length: 11 residues. The germline V and J ends were trimmed by 6 bases and 10 bases, with 12 bases remaining between them. The CDR3 coding sequence is TGTGCCAGCAGCGGTGGGGGACTAGCTTTCTTT. It encodes CASSGGGLAFF.

V is TRBV3-1 (or the pseudogene TRBV3-2) and J is TRBJ2-5; 8 nucleotides align to TRBD1. V was clipped by 8 bases and J by 2 bases; unmatched bases: 4. The CDR3 extends over 13 amino acids. Germline V lookup: CDR1 LGHDT, CDR2 YNNKEL (reference sequence). CDR3 sequence: CASRGTGQETQYF. The CDR3 nucleotides are TGTGCCAGCCGTGGGACAGGACAAGAGACCCAGTACTTC.